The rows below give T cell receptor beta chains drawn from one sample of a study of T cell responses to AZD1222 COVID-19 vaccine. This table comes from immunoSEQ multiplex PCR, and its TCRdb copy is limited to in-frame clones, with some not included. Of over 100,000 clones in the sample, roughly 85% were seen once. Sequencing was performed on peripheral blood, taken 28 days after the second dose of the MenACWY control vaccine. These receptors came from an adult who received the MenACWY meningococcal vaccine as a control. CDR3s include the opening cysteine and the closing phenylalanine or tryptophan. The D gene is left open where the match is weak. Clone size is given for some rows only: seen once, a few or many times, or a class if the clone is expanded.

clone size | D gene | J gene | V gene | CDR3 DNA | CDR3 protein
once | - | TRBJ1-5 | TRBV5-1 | TGCGCCAGCAGCTCCAGCCCGCACAGGGCGGAGGGACAGCCCCAGCATTTT | CASSSSPHRAEGQPQHF
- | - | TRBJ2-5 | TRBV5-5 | TGTGCCAGCAGCTTGGCGGCAGGGCAAGAGACCCAGTACTTC | CASSLAAGQETQYF
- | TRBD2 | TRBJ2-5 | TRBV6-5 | TGTGCCAGCAGTCCCCGACTAGCGGGGGGGGAGACCCAGTACTTC | CASSPRLAGGETQYF
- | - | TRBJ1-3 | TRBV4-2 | TGTGCAACAGGAGGGGTTCTGTCTGGAAACACCATATATTTT | CATGGVLSGNTIYF
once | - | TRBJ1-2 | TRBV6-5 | TGTGCCAGCAGTTACTCAGCAGGGTCGGATAACTATGGCTACACCTTC | CASSYSAGSDNYGYTF
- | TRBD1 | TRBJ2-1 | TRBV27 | TGTGCCAGCAGTTTAACAGGGGGCTCCTACAATGAGCAGTTCTTC | CASSLTGGSYNEQFF
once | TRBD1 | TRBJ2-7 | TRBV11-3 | TGTGCCAGCAGTCCTACAGGGGCCCGATACGAGCAGTACTTC | CASSPTGARYEQYF
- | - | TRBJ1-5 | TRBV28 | TGTGCCAGCACCGGGAGTAATCAGCCCCAGCATTTT | CASTGSNQPQHF
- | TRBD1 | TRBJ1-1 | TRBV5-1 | TGCGCCAGCAGCACAGGGACAGGGAACACTGAAGCTTTCTTT | CASSTGTGNTEAFF
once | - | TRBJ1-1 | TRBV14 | TGTGCCAGCAGCCAAGATCTCGTACGGCGGAACACTGAAGCTTTCTTT | CASSQDLVRRNTEAFF
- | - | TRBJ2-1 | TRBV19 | TGTGCCAGTGCCCCAGCCACCGAATACAATGAGCAGTTCTTC | CASAPATEYNEQFF
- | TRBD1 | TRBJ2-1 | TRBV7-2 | TGTGCCAGCACACAACAGGGGGCTGAGCAGTTCTTC | CASTQQGAEQFF
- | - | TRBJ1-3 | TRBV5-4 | TGTGCCAGCAGCTTGGAGGCGTACTCTGGAAACACCATATATTTT | CASSLEAYSGNTIYF
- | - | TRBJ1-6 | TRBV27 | TGTGCCAGCAGTTTATCCCCACAGCGGTCACCCCTCCACTTT | CASSLSPQRSPLHF
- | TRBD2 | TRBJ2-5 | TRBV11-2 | TGTGCCAGCAGCTTAGAGGGCGGGGGTGTTAAAAAGACCCAGTACTTC | CASSLEGGGVKKTQYF
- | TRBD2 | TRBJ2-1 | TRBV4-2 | TGTGCCAGCAGCCAAATAAGCGGGGGTACCTACAATGAGCAGTTCTTC | CASSQISGGTYNEQFF
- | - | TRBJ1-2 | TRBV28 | TGTGCCAGCAGTTTAAGAAGTCTTCAGGGATTCTACACCTTC | CASSLRSLQGFYTF
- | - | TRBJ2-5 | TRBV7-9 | TGTGCCAGCGACATCTCCGGGACTCTAAAGGGAGAGACCCAGTACTTC | CASDISGTLKGETQYF
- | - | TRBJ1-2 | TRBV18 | TGTGCCAGCTCTGAGGGAGTCTATGGCTACACCTTC | CASSEGVYGYTF
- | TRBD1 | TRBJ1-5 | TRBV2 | TGTGCCAGCAGTGACCGACAGGGCTCCCCCCAGCATTTT | CASSDRQGSPQHF
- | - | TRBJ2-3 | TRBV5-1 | TGCGCCAGCAGCTTGGCCCGACCATCCACAGATACGCAGTATTTT | CASSLARPSTDTQYF
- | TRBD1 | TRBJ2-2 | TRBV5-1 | TGCGCCAGCAGCCCAGGACAGGGGGTACGGACCGGGGAGCTGTTTTTT | CASSPGQGVRTGELFF
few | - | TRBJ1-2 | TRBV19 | TGTGCCAGTAGTATATTTGGAGGCGGTTCGGAGGGCTACACCTTC | CASSIFGGGSEGYTF
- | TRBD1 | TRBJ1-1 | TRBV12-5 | TGTGCTAGTGGTCCGACAGGGGGCCCTACGGAAGCTTTCTTT | CASGPTGGPTEAFF
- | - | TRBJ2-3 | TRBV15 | TGTGCCACCAGCAGGAGGGGGACCCGTACAGATACGCAGTATTTT | CATSRRGTRTDTQYF
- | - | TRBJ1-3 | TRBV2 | TGTGCCAGTTCCTATAGTACAGTCGGCTCTGGAAACACCATATATTTT | CASSYSTVGSGNTIYF
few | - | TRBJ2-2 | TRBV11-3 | TGTGCCAGCAGCAGGGACACTTTACCCACCGGGGAGCTGTTTTTT | CASSRDTLPTGELFF
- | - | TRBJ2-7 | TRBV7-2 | TGTGCCAGCAGCTTAGTTGCGACAGCCTACGAGCAGTACTTC | CASSLVATAYEQYF
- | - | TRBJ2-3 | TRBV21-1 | TGTGCCAGCAGCAAACCTATAGCCGTCGGACTAGCGGGGGGCCAAGATACGCAGTATTTT | CASSKPIAVGLAGGQDTQYF
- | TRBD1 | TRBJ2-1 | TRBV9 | TGTGCCAGCAGCGTCGACAGGGTCTCCTACAATGAGCAGTTCTTC | CASSVDRVSYNEQFF
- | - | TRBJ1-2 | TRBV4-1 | TGCGCCAGCAGCAATGGTTCCGGGGCCCCCCGGGATGGCTACACCTTC | CASSNGSGAPRDGYTF
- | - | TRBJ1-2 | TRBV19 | TGTGCCAGTAGTGCGGTAGGGACTAACTATGGCTACACCTTC | CASSAVGTNYGYTF
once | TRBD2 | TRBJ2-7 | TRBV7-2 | TGTGCCAGCAGCTTAGGAGGGCGGGAGGGAACCTACGAGCAGTACTTC | CASSLGGREGTYEQYF
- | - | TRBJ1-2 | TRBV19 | TGTGCCAGTAGACCTTGGGATGGACAGCTCGTAGGCTATGGCTACACCTTC | CASRPWDGQLVGYGYTF
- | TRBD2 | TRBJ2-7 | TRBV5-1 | TGCGCCTGCCGTGAGACTAGCGCCTCCGACGAGCAGTACTTC | CACRETSASDEQYF
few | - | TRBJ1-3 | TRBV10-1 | TGCGCCAGCAGGGATGCTGGAAACACCATATATTTT | CASRDAGNTIYF
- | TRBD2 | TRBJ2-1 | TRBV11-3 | TGTGCCAGCAGCTTAGATGGAACTAGCGGGATGAATGAGCAGTTCTTC | CASSLDGTSGMNEQFF
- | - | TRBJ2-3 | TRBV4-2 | TGTGCCAGCAGCCAAGATAGGAATACGCAGTATTTT | CASSQDRNTQYF
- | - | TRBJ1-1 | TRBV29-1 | TGCAGCGTCTCGGGGGAAATGGGAACTGAAGCTTTCTTT | CSVSGEMGTEAFF
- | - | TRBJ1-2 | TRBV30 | TGTGCCTGGTGGGGTTTCGGCGGCTACACCTTC | CAWWGFGGYTF
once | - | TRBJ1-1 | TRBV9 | TGTGCCAGCAGTGATAGGGGTAACGGGAACACTGAAGCTTTCTTT | CASSDRGNGNTEAFF
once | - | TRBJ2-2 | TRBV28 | TGTGCCAGCAGTCCGCCTCCAGGGACCGAGAACACCGGGGAGCTGTTTTTT | CASSPPPGTENTGELFF
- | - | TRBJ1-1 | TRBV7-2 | TGTGCCAGCAGCCCTGGACTTAACCAGAACACTGAAGCTTTCTTT | CASSPGLNQNTEAFF
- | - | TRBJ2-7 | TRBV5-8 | TGTGCCAGCACCCAGACCCTCGAGCGTAGAGGACAGTACTTC | CASTQTLERRGQYF
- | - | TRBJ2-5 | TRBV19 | TGTGCCAGTTCCAGGTGGATCCAAGAGACCCAGTACTTC | CASSRWIQETQYF
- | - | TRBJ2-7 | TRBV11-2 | TGTGCCAGCAGCCTCGGGGCAGGGGGACTCTACGAGCAGTACTTC | CASSLGAGGLYEQYF
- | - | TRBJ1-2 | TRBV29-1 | TGCAGCGTCCCGGGAGGACTACCCAACTATGGCTACACCTTC | CSVPGGLPNYGYTF
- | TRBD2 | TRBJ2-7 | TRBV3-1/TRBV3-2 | TGTGCCAGCAGCCACGGACTAGCGGGCTCCTACGAGCAGTACTTC | CASSHGLAGSYEQYF
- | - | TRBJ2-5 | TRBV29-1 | TGCAGCGTTGACCTAGCCGGGGAGACCCAGTACTTC | CSVDLAGETQYF
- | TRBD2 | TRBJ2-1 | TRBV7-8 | TGTGCCAGCAGTCCTAGTGTGACTAGCTTCTACAATGAGCAGTTCTTC | CASSPSVTSFYNEQFF
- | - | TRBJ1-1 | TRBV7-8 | TGTGCCAGCGCCCTAGGTCCCGGGGGCACTGAAGCTTTCTTT | CASALGPGGTEAFF
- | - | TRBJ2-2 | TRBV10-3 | TGTGCCATCAAGCGGAGTGGGCACAGGCTTAACACCGGGGAGCTGTTTTTT | CAIKRSGHRLNTGELFF
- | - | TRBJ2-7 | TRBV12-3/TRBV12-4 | TGTGCCAGCAGTTTTTACGACGAGCAGTACTTC | CASSFYDEQYF